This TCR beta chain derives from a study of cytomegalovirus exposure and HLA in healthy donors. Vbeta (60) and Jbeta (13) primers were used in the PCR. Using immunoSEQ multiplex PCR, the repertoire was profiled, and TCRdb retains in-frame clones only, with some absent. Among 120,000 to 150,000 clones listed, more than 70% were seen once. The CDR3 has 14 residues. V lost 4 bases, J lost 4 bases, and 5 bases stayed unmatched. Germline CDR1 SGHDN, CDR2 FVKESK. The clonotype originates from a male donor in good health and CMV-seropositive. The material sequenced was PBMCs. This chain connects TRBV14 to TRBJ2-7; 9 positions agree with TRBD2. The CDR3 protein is CASSLGLASYEQYF. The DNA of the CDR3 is TGTGCCAGCAGCCTGGGACTAGCAAGTTACGAGCAGTACTTC.